A single sample gave rise to the 9 T cell receptor beta chains below, sequenced in a study of Tregs in tolerant kidney transplant recipients. Method: immunoSEQ multiplex PCR; TCRdb's copy keeps in-frame clones and lacks some. Seen here are about 110,000 clones, 90% observed once, and the top ten hold more than 0.3%. Sequencing was performed on CD4+ T cells from blood, taken before the transplant. The receptors shown here come from a human donor who received a combined kidney and bone marrow transplant.

This sequence joins TRBV2 and TRBJ1-2, with a weak D call TRBD1 (5 bases). The germline gives CDR1 SNHLY, CDR2 FYNNEI. The CDR3 is 11 residues long. V was trimmed by 7 bases and J by 8 bases, leaving 11 bases between them. DNA for the CDR3: TGTGCCAGCAACCGCTGGGGCGGCTACACCTTC. Amino acids: CASNRWGGYTF.

J is TRBJ1-4 and V is TRBV19; no firm D call. This CDR3 is 13 amino acids long. Germline lookup yields CDR1 LNHDA and CDR2 SQIVND (reference sequence). Trimming removed 3 bases at V and 5 bases at J, with 7 bases between. The CDR3 nucleotides are TGTGCCAGTAGTATTTGGGAGAATGAAAAACTGTTTTTT. Protein: CASSIWENEKLFF.

A few counts support this clone. This chain links TRBV2 with TRBJ1-1; TRBD1 might be the D (5 bases). The V end lost 1 base, the J end lost 4 bases, and 7 bases lay between the germline ends. Germline CDR1 and CDR2: SNHLY and FYNNEI. The CDR3 length is 13 residues. The CDR3 sequence: CASSEGQGTEAFF. The CDR3 region has the DNA TGTGCCAGCAGTGAAGGGCAGGGCACTGAAGCTTTCTTT.

V usage is TRBV11-3 and J usage is TRBJ2-1, with TRBD2 as a possible D gene (6 bases). This CDR3 comprises 13 residues. V was shortened by 3 bases and J by 6 bases, with 9 bases between the two germline ends. CDR1 and CDR2 from the germline V gene are SGHNT and YENEEA. CDR3 nucleotide sequence: TGTGCCAGCAGCTTTGGGGAGGTCAATGAGCAGTTCTTC. Protein sequence: CASSFGEVNEQFF.

The CDR3 sequence is CASIRDRDHEQFF. CDR3 DNA: TGTGCCAGCATCCGAGACAGGGACCATGAGCAGTTCTTC. V usage is TRBV6-6 and J usage is TRBJ2-1; 7 bases align to TRBD1. Trimming at V came to 7 bases and at J to 8 bases, leaving 8 bases not matched to a gene. This CDR3 is built from 13 residues. Germline V gives CDR1 MNHNY, CDR2 SVGAGI (reference sequence).

This rearrangement joins TRBV11-3 to TRBJ2-5; TRBD2 agrees at 14 bases. V lost 5 bases and J lost 4; bases outside the gene matches: 3. The CDR3 runs 15 residues. Germline values: CDR1 SGHNT, CDR2 YENEEA. CDR3 amino acids: CASSPGLAGGETQYF. For the CDR3, the DNA is TGTGCCAGCAGCCCCGGACTAGCGGGGGGAGAGACCCAGTACTTC.

This chain uses TRBV6-5 with TRBJ1-1; maybe TRBD1 (5 bases). This CDR3 spans 12 amino acids. Trimming removed 6 bases from V and 5 bases from J, with 10 bases in between. Germline values: CDR1 MNHEY, CDR2 SVGAGI. This CDR3 reads CASSRGETEAFF. CDR3 bases: TGTGCCAGCAGCCGGGGGGAGACTGAAGCTTTCTTT.

The chain carries TRBV2 and TRBJ1-5; TRBD1 agrees at 9 bases. Germline CDR1 SNHLY, CDR2 FYNNEI. Trimming took 6 bases from V and 7 from J; bases not matched to a gene: 4. The CDR3 is made up of 13 amino acids. The DNA of the CDR3 is TGTGCCAGCAGCCCGGGACAGGGCCAGCCCCAGCATTTT. It codes for CASSPGQGQPQHF.

V is TRBV5-1 and J is TRBJ1-2; D is ambiguous. This CDR3 region has 13 residues. Germline lookup yields CDR1 SGHRS and CDR2 YFSETQ. V was cut by 0 bases and J by 5 bases, with 8 bases left in between. CDR3 sequence (DNA): TGCGCCAGCAGCTTGGAGTCAGCGTATGGCTACACCTTC. Translated: CASSLESAYGYTF.